This T cell receptor beta chain comes out of a study of cytomegalovirus exposure and HLA in healthy donors. Study-wide findings and caveats: TCR beta sequences numbering 15,000 to 20,000 were associated with HLA alleles at 0.05 false discovery rate in a later analysis. A later analysis found TCR association rates differed by HLA locus, highest for DRB1 and lowest for HLA-C. Most TCR sequences showed up rarely, but some public TCRs showed up in many donors.

Concerning this clone itself: As yet, its antigen is unknown.

The PCR made use of 60 Vbeta and 13 Jbeta primers. Assay used: immunoSEQ multiplex PCR; TCRdb lists only in-frame clones, some missing. The profile shows about 160,000 clones, around 75% of them singletons. Germline CDR1 reads SNHLY; CDR2 reads FYNNEI. V lost 6 bases, J lost 7 bases, and 13 bases lay in between. The CDR3 totals 13 residues. J is TRBJ1-3 and V is TRBV2; D is ambiguous. The receptor comes from a woman aged 45 to 65 in good health and CMV-seropositive. Specimen: PBMCs. As DNA, the CDR3 is TGTGCCAGCAGGGAACCTTTGAGCAACACCATATATTTT. Encoded protein: CASREPLSNTIYF.